This TCR beta chain was obtained from a study of identical twins. Whole-study results and caveats: Some out-of-frame alpha sequences were shared by twins, and these showed excess low generation probability.

To note about this clonotype: Its specificity is unknown.

Donors uniformly comprised healthy Caucasians. TCRdb re-called the 5' RACE reads through MiXCR, storing one row per CDR3 protein. Counted here are 1.5 million to 2 million distinct CDR3 sequences, around a third occurring once; the ten biggest clones make up approximately 0.25%. Germline V CDR1 and CDR2: SQVTM, ANQGSEA. CDR3 size: 13 residues. Sequencing was carried out using cord blood. The sequence was collected from a newborn girl in good health. V gene TRBV29-1 combines with J gene TRBJ2-5; D is ambiguous. Judging by the DNA end, TRBJ2-1 fits better; the J call may be wrong. The CDR3 nucleotides are TGCAGCGTTGGTGGTCGTCTCCAAGAGACCCAGTTCTTC. As protein: CSVGGRLQETQFF.